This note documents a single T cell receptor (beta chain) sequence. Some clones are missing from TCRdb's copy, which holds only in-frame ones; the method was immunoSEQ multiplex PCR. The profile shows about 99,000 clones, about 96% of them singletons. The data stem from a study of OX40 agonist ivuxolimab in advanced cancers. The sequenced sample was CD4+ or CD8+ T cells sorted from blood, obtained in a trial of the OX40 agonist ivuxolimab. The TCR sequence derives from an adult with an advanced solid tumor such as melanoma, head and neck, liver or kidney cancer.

DNA for the CDR3: TGTGCCAGCAGCAAAAGTGGAGCGTTGGACGAGCAGTACTTC. Its translation: CASSKSGALDEQYF. J is TRBJ2-7 and V is TRBV9; D uncertain. There are 14 residues in the CDR3. Between the trimmed V and J ends, which lost 4 bases and 5 bases, there was a span of 16 bases. Germline V gene sequence: CDR1 SGDLS, CDR2 YYNGEE.